Included here is one T cell receptor beta chain sequence, with context. Its specificity is unknown. This sample is part of a study of OX40 agonist ivuxolimab in advanced cancers. Study-wide results and limits: CD8+ T cells (on average) carried more expanded clones than CD4+ T cells.

TCRdb keeps only in-frame clones here, not all; method: immunoSEQ multiplex PCR. The table includes roughly 56,000 clones, roughly 80% detected once. The ends were cut back, 3 bases at V and 1 base at J, with 7 bases in the middle. The CDR3 covers 15 residues. CDR1 and CDR2 (germline): SGHTA, FQGNSA. The material sequenced was CD4+ or CD8+ T cells sorted from blood, taken in a trial of the OX40 agonist ivuxolimab. This TCR was sampled from an adult with an advanced solid tumor such as melanoma, head and neck, liver or kidney cancer. The chain has TRBV7-2 and TRBJ1-6; D gene uncertain. The CDR3 DNA reads as TGTGCCAGCAGCTTGGAAGGGTCCTATAATTCACCCCTCCACTTT. It encodes CASSLEGSYNSPLHF.